This T cell receptor beta chain was recorded in a study of T cell repertoires in cytomegalovirus infection. This clonotype was observed a few times. Its cognate antigen is unknown. The V end lost 5 bases, the J end lost 0 bases, and 15 bases lay between the germline ends. The CDR3 runs to 16 residues. Germline V gene sequence: CDR1 SGHNT, CDR2 YYREEE (reference sequence). TCRdb re-derived calls from the reads in MiXCR, one entry per CDR3 protein. Of 900,000 to 950,000 distinct CDR3 sequences in the sample, 31% are singletons; the top ten hold around 15%. This sample comprised cultured CD8+ T cells from PBMCs, obtained from culture after CMV antigen stimulation. The chain uses TRBV5-4 and TRBJ1-5; D perhaps matches TRBD1 (6 bases). This clonotype originated in a human donor in good health (CMV status not recorded). Some clones in this sample may be carry-over from other donors' samples. CDR3 DNA: TGTGCCAGCAGTTCCCGACAGGAGCATAGCAATCAGCCCCAGCATTTT. The encoded protein is CASSSRQEHSNQPQHF.